This T cell receptor (beta chain) was recovered during a study of T cells in Graves' hyperthyroidism and ophthalmopathy. The V gene end was trimmed by 3 bases and the J gene end by 0 bases; junction bases not matched to a gene: 5. This CDR3 region has 16 residues. Germline V CDR1 and CDR2: KGHSH, LQKENI. TCR beta CDR3 regions were amplified from RNA. The HTBI primer set drove a first-round RT-PCR of the TCR CDR3. One entry per CDR3 protein results from TCRdb running MiXCR on the multiplex PCR reads. The repertoire holds about 560,000 distinct CDR3 sequences, with 16% as singletons. This clonotype appeared a few times.

This receptor was obtained from a woman aged 18-29 years with Graves' hyperthyroidism. The rearrangement uses TRBV18 and TRBJ1-5, with 7 bases matching TRBD1. Source material: blood. CDR3 in DNA: TGTGCCAGCTCACCGTCGGGACAGTTTAGCAATCAGCCCCAGCATTTT. Amino acid sequence: CASSPSGQFSNQPQHF.